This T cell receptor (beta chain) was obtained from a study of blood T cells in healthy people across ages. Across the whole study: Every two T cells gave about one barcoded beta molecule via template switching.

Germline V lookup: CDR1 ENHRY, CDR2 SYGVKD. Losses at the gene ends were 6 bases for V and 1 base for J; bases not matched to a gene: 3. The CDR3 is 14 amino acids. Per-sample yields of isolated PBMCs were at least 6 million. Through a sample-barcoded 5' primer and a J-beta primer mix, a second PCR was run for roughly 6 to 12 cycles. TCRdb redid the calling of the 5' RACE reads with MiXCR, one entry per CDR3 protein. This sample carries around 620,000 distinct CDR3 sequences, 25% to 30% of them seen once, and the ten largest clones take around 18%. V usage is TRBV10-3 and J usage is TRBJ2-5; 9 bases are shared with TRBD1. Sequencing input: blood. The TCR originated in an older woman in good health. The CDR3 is CAIRKTGGQETQYF. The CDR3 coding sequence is TGTGCCATCAGAAAGACAGGGGGCCAAGAGACCCAGTACTTC.